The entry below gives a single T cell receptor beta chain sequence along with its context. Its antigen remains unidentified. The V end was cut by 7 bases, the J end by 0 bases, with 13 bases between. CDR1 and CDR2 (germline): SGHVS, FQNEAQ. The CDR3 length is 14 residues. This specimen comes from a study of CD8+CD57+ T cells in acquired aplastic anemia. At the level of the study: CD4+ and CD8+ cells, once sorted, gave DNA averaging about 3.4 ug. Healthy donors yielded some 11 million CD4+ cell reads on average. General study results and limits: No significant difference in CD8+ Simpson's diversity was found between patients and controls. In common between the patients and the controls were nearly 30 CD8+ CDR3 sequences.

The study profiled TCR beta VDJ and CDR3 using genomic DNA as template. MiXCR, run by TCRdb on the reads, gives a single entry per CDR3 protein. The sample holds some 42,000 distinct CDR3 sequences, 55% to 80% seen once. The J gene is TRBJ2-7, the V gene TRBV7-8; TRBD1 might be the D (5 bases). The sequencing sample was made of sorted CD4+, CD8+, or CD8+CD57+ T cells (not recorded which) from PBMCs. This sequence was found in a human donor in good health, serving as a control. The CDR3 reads CASTGPTVSYEQYF. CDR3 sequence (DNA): TGTGCCAGCACCGGACCGACAGTCTCCTACGAGCAGTACTTC.